This TCR beta chain was documented in a study of blood T cell repertoires in COVID-19. For the study at large: Both acute and convalescent COVID-19 samples were obtained from the United States, Italy and Spain. In each case, the material was cDNA or gDNA derived from T cells, B-cell-depleted T cells, or PBMCs.

In the authors' methods: Amplification of reference gene primers provided the estimated nucleated cell counts. Libraries were prepared by immunoSEQ multiplex PCR; TCRdb keeps only in-frame clonotypes and omits some of them. The V and J calls and clone size come from that table; D and trimming were worked out from the DNA. The repertoire holds about 140,000 clones, with approximately 88% as singletons. This sequence was found in a woman in her fifties or sixties with acute or convalescent COVID-19. Material for sequencing was peripheral blood.

The CDR3 nucleotides are TGTGCCACCAGCGCCTCAGTTGCTAACTATGGCTACACCTTC. It codes for CATSASVANYGYTF. The rearrangement joins TRBV15 to TRBJ1-2; no clear D gene. The CDR3 extends over 14 amino acids. The germline V and J ends were trimmed by 5 bases and 0 bases, with 10 bases remaining between them. CDR1 is LNHNV and CDR2 is YYDKDF in the germline V gene (reference sequence). The full variable domain, rest sourced from reference TRBV15 and TRBJ1-2, is DAMVIQNPRYQVTQFGKPVTLSCSQTLNHNVMYWYQQKSSQAPKLLFHYYDKDFNNEADTPDNFQSRRPNTSFCFLDIRSPGLGDTAMYLCATSASVANYGYTFGSGTRLTVV.